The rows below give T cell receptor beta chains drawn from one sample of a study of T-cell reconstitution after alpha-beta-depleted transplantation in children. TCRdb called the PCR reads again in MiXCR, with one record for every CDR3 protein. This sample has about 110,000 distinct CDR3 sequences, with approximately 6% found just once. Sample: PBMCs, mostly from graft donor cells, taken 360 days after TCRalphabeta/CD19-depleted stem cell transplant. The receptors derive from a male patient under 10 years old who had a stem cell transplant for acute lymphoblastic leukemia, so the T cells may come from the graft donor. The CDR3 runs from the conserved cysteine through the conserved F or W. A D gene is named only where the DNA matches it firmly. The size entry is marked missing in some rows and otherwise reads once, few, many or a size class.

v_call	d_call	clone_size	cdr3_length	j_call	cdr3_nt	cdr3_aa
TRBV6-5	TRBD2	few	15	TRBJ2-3	TGTGCCAGCAGTTACTCCCTGGGACTAGCCAATACGCAGTATTTT	CASSYSLGLANTQYF
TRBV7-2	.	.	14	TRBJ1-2	TGTGCCAGCAGACCTTCCGGGACTAACTATGGCTACACCTTC	CASRPSGTNYGYTF
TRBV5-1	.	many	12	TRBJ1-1	TGCGCCAGCAGCCAGGGCCGGGACAAAGCTTTCTTT	CASSQGRDKAFF
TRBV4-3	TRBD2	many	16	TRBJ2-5	TGCGCCAGCAGCCAAGATCTTGGGACTAGTCAAGAGACCCAGTACTTC	CASSQDLGTSQETQYF
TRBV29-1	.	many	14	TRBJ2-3	TGCAGCGTCGAACGGTGGGAGACCACAGATACGCAGTATTTT	CSVERWETTDTQYF
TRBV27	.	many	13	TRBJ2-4	TGTGCCAGCAGTTATCAGGGTCAAAACATTCAGTACTTC	CASSYQGQNIQYF
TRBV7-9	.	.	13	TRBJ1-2	TGTGCCAGCAGCCCCGTCCGGGGGGGTGGCTACACCTTC	CASSPVRGGGYTF
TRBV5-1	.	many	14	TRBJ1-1	TGCGCCAGCAGCCTCTCACTCCGGGACACTGAAGCTTTCTTT	CASSLSLRDTEAFF
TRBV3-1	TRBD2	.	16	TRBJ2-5	TGTGCCAGCAGCCAAGATCAACTAGCGGGGGTTGAGACCCAGTACTTC	CASSQDQLAGVETQYF
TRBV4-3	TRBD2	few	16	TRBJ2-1	TGCGCCAGCAGCCAAGATGAGCGGGAGGGCTACAATGAGCAGTTCTTC	CASSQDEREGYNEQFF
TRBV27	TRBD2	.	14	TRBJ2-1	TGTGCCAGCAGTTACAGGGCGGGAGGGAATGAGCAGTTCTTC	CASSYRAGGNEQFF
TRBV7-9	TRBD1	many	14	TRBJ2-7	TGTGCCAGCAGCTCCCGACAGGGTATCTACGAGCAGTACTTC	CASSSRQGIYEQYF
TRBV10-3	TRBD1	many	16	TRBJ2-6	TGTGCCATCGGGCAGGGGGAAGTGTTGGGGGCCAACGTCCTGACTTTC	CAIGQGEVLGANVLTF
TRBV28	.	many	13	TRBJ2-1	TGTGCCAGCAGCCCTTTTCGTTCCAGTGAGCAGTTCTTC	CASSPFRSSEQFF
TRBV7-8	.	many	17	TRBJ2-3	TGTGCCAGCAGCGCATACACCAGGGCGGGGGCAAGAGATACGCAGTATTTT	CASSAYTRAGARDTQYF
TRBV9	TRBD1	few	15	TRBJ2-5	TGTGCCAGCAGCGTAGGGACAGGGGGCAGGGAGACCCAGTACTTC	CASSVGTGGRETQYF
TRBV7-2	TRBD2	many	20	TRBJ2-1	TGTGCCAGCAGCTTAGCTCAGAGGCCCCTTAGCGGGACCCCATACAATGAGCAGTTCTTC	CASSLAQRPLSGTPYNEQFF
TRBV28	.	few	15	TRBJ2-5	TGTGCCAGCAGTTTTACGGGAGATTTGAAGGAGACCCAGTACTTC	CASSFTGDLKETQYF
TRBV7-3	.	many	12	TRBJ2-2	TGTGCCAGCAGCCAACCCCCCGGGGAGCTGTTTTTT	CASSQPPGELFF
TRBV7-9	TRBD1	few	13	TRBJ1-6	TGTGCCAGCAGCATGACAGGGAATTCACCCCTCCACTTT	CASSMTGNSPLHF
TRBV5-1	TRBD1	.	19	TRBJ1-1	TGCGCCAGCAACAGGCTCACCAGGGGGCCCCCTTCCATGAACACTGAAGCTTTCTTT	CASNRLTRGPPSMNTEAFF
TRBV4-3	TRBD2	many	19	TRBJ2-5	TGCGCCAGCAGCCAAGATAGGGCAGAGCGGGGGGTCCGGCAAGAGACCCAGTACTTC	CASSQDRAERGVRQETQYF
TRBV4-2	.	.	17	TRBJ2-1	TGTGCCAGCAGCCAAGAGGGGGCCCTCCTCTCCTACAATGAGCAGTTCTTC	CASSQEGALLSYNEQFF
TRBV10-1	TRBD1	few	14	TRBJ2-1	TGCGCCAGCACCTCAGGGGGTCCGCGCAATGAGCAGTTCTTC	CASTSGGPRNEQFF
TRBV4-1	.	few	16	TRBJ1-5	TGCGCCAGCAGCCCTCGGGGCCAGGCTGGCAATCAGCCCCAGCATTTT	CASSPRGQAGNQPQHF
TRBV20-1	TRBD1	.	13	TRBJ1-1	TGCAGTGCCCAAACAGGGGGCAACACTGAAGCTTTCTTT	CSAQTGGNTEAFF
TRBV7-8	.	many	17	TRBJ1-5	TGTGCCAGCAGCTTAAGGCAAGGGCTCTATAGCAATCAGCCCCAGCATTTT	CASSLRQGLYSNQPQHF
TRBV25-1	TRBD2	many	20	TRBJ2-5	TGTGCCAGCAGTGAAGAGGAGCGGGAGATGGGGAAAGGGGCCCAAGAGACCCAGTACTTC	CASSEEEREMGKGAQETQYF
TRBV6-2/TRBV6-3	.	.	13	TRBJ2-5	TGTGCCAGCAGTGAGGTGGGGAGAGAGACCCAGTACTTC	CASSEVGRETQYF
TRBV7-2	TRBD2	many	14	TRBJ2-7	TGTGCCAGCAGCTTACCGGGACTAGCACCGGAGCAGTACTTC	CASSLPGLAPEQYF
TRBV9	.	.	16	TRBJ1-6	TGTGCCAGCAGCGTGGGAGGGGTGGACTATAATTCACCCCTCCACTTT	CASSVGGVDYNSPLHF
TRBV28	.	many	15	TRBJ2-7	TGTGCCAGCAGCCTCTATATGGGGTTATTCTACGAGCAGTACTTC	CASSLYMGLFYEQYF
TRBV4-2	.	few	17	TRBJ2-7	TGTGCCAGCAGCCAAGCCGGCGGCTACGCGATCTCCTACGAGCAGTACTTC	CASSQAGGYAISYEQYF